A single sample is the source of the 22 T cell receptor beta chains below, sequenced in a study of blood T cell repertoires in COVID-19. Clones were sequenced by immunoSEQ multiplex PCR, and TCRdb holds only the in-frame ones, with some missing. The sample yields 250,000 or so clones, approximately 92% seen once. Sequenced material: peripheral blood. These TCRs come from a woman aged 40 to 50 who had recovered from COVID-19.

The V and J genes are TRBV7-9 and TRBJ1-2; D is perhaps TRBD1 (5 bases). Between the trimmed V and J ends, which lost 1 base and 8 bases, there was a span of 17 bases. CDR1 is SEHNR, CDR2 FQNEAQ, per germline (reference sequence). There are 15 residues in the CDR3. The CDR3: CASSLGGTTPQGYTF. The CDR3 nucleotides are TGTGCCAGCAGCTTAGGGGGCACAACACCCCAAGGCTACACCTTC.

V is TRBV10-3 and J is TRBJ2-1, with D maybe TRBD2 (6 bases). There are 14 residues in the CDR3. The V end was cut by 4 bases, the J end by 7 bases, with 14 bases between. Germline CDR1 is ENHRY and CDR2 is SYGVKD. CDR3 residues: CAISVNTGENEQFF. The CDR3 region has the DNA TGTGCCATCAGTGTTAATACGGGGGAAAATGAGCAGTTCTTC.

This chain uses TRBV6-2 or TRBV6-3 with TRBJ2-2, with D perhaps TRBD2 (5 bases). The V end was cut by 3 bases, the J end by 4 bases, with 9 bases between. The CDR3 is 14 residues long. CDR1 and CDR2 (germline): MNHEY, SVGEGT. The DNA for the CDR3 is TGTGCCAGCAGTTATAGGCGGGCCACCGGGGAGCTGTTTTTT. As protein: CASSYRRATGELFF.

V is TRBV5-6 and J is TRBJ2-5; D gene unclear. V was shortened by 1 base and J by 1 base, with 20 bases between the two germline ends. The CDR3 sequence is 18 residues long. Germline CDR1 and CDR2: SGHDT and YYEEEE. The CDR3 DNA follows: TGTGCCAGCAGCTTGTATCTGGGTATCACGACACCCCAAGAGACCCAGTACTTC. Translation gives CASSLYLGITTPQETQYF.

The chain has TRBV7-2 and TRBJ2-5, with 14 bases that match TRBD2. The CDR3 covers 16 residues. Trimming at V came to 4 bases and at J to 2 bases, leaving 3 bases not matched to a gene. Germline V gene sequence: CDR1 SGHTA, CDR2 FQGNSA. CDR3 in DNA: TGTGCCAGCAGCTCCGGACTAGCGGGGGGACAAGAGACCCAGTACTTC. Its protein is CASSSGLAGGQETQYF.

The chain couples TRBV10-2 to TRBJ2-4, with 10 nucleotides matching TRBD1. The CDR3 has 17 residues. Unmatched junction bases numbered 11, after V lost 0 bases and J lost 9 bases. The germline CDR1 and CDR2 sequences are WSHSY and SAAADI. CDR3 DNA sequence: TGCGCCAGCAGTGAGTCTTTAGGGACAGGGGATTGGGCCATTCAGTACTTC. This codes for CASSESLGTGDWAIQYF.

This clone was found once. V gene TRBV5-1 combines with J gene TRBJ2-1; D might be TRBD2 (6 bases). Trimming stripped 4 bases from V and 4 bases from J, with 18 bases between. The CDR3 has 16 amino acids. Germline V lookup: CDR1 SGHRS, CDR2 YFSETQ. CDR3 bases: TGCGCCAGCAGCCGGGAGATTAGCGCACCTTACAATGAGCAGTTCTTC. Protein: CASSREISAPYNEQFF.

The rearrangement uses TRBV5-1 and TRBJ1-5; a weak D match, TRBD1 (6 bases). The V gene lost 0 bases and the J gene lost 5 bases, with 9 bases spanning the gap. This CDR3 has 14 amino acids. Germline CDR1 and CDR2: SGHRS and YFSETQ. CDR3 residues: CASSLGTVDQPQHF. DNA for the CDR3: TGCGCCAGCAGCTTGGGGACAGTCGATCAGCCCCAGCATTTT.

V and J are TRBV4-3 and TRBJ1-2; the match to TRBD1 covers 7 bases. Germline values: CDR1 LGHNA, CDR2 YSLEER. The CDR3 spans 15 residues. V lost 2 bases, J lost 0 bases, and 3 bases stayed unmatched. Written as DNA, the CDR3 is TGCGCCAGCAGCCAACATGGACAGGCTAACTATGGCTACACCTTC. The encoded protein is CASSQHGQANYGYTF.

V and J are TRBV29-1 and TRBJ2-3; possible D gene TRBD2, 6 bases. The CDR3 has 13 amino acids. Looked up from germline, CDR1 is SQVTM and CDR2 is ANQGSEA. Between the trimmed V and J ends, which lost 6 bases and 6 bases, there was a span of 16 bases. The CDR3 here is CSVGLTLRDTQYF. CDR3 coding DNA: TGCAGCGTGGGACTTACCCTCAGGGATACGCAGTATTTT.

The V and J genes are TRBV28 and TRBJ1-5, with TRBD1 matching over 9 bases. With V trimmed by 8 bases and J by 6 bases, 11 bases remained unmatched. Germline assignment: CDR1 MDHEN and CDR2 SYDVKM. The CDR3 contains 15 residues. Written as DNA, the CDR3 is TGTGCCAGCGACATGAGGGACAGGGTCCGTCAGCCCCAGCATTTT. Translation gives CASDMRDRVRQPQHF.

The chain links TRBV6-5 to TRBJ2-3, with 9 nucleotides matching TRBD1. The CDR3 spans 16 residues. Germline V gene sequence: CDR1 MNHEY, CDR2 SVGAGI. The ends lost 0 bases at V and 4 bases at J; junction bases unmatched: 5. CDR3 loop: CASSYSDRGSPDTQYF. CDR3 DNA sequence: TGTGCCAGCAGTTACTCCGACAGGGGGTCCCCAGATACGCAGTATTTT.

This clone was counted only a few times. The J gene is TRBJ2-1, the V gene TRBV7-9; D not certain. Germline CDR1 and CDR2: SEHNR and FQNEAQ (reference sequence). V was clipped by 1 base and J by 10 bases, with 8 bases between them. The CDR3 is 12 residues long. This CDR3 reads CASSLDRYEQFF. CDR3 sequence (DNA): TGTGCCAGCAGCTTAGATCGGTACGAGCAGTTCTTC. The entire variable domain, with the rest obtained from reference TRBV7-9 and TRBJ2-1, is as follows: DTGVSQNPRHKITKRGQNVTFRCDPISEHNRLYWYRQTLGQGPEFLTYFQNEAQLEKSRLLSDRFSAERPKGSFSTLEIQRTEQGDSAMYLCASSLDRYEQFFGPGTRLTVL.

This chain joins TRBV12-3 or TRBV12-4 and TRBJ2-5, with 9 bases identical to TRBD1. V shed 7 bases and J 4 bases; nucleotides not matched to a gene: 4. This CDR3 has 13 amino acids. The CDR3 is CASNDRGTETQYF. The CDR3 DNA is TGTGCCAGCAATGACAGGGGGACAGAGACCCAGTACTTC.

The CDR3: CAWKKVSGYNYGYTF. CDR3 DNA sequence: TGTGCCTGGAAAAAGGTCTCAGGATATAACTATGGCTACACCTTC. The chain recombines TRBV30 with TRBJ1-2; D is unclear. CDR1 and CDR2 (germline): GTSNPN, SVGIG (reference sequence). This CDR3 has 15 amino acids. V lost 4 bases, J lost 1 base, and 16 bases lay in between.

The chain is built from TRBV4-1 and TRBJ2-5; D is unclear. Germline V lookup: CDR1 MGHRA, CDR2 YSYEKL. The CDR3 sequence is 16 residues long. V was shortened by 1 base and J by 2 bases, with 14 bases between the two germline ends. This CDR3 is CASSQGDAALQETQYF. DNA for the CDR3: TGCGCCAGCAGCCAAGGAGACGCAGCACTACAAGAGACCCAGTACTTC.

The chain combines TRBV6-5 with TRBJ1-4, with 7 bases that match TRBD1. CDR3 length: 14 residues. The V segment lost 7 bases and the J segment 4 bases; nucleotides outside the gene matches: 6. Per germline, CDR1 MNHEY and CDR2 SVGAGI. The chain's CDR3 is CASTNRGINEKLFF. DNA of the CDR3: TGTGCCAGCACCAACAGGGGAATTAATGAAAAACTGTTTTTT.

The chain has TRBV29-1 and TRBJ2-1, with TRBD2 matching 7 bases. The CDR3 covers 14 residues. Germline V gives CDR1 SQVTM, CDR2 ANQGSEA. V dropped 6 bases and J dropped 3; count of bases not matched to a gene: 8. CDR3 sequence reads: CSVGPAGVYNEQFF. As DNA, the CDR3 is TGCAGCGTGGGCCCTGCGGGGGTCTACAATGAGCAGTTCTTC.

The rearrangement joins TRBV4-1 to TRBJ2-7; TRBD2 matches at 8 bases. CDR1 and CDR2 (germline): MGHRA, YSYEKL. V was pared by 3 bases and J by 4 bases, with 17 bases of the junction left unmatched. This CDR3 spans 18 amino acids. This CDR3 reads CASSQASVVRGAGYEQYF. In DNA form, the CDR3 reads TGCGCCAGCAGCCAGGCTTCCGTTGTGCGGGGGGCCGGATACGAGCAGTACTTC.

The chain joins TRBV3-1 (or the pseudogene TRBV3-2) to TRBJ1-5, with TRBD1 matching 8 bases. This CDR3 comprises 14 residues. V trimming: 3 bases; J trimming: 2 bases; junction bases outside the gene matches: 0. The germline V gene encodes CDR1 LGHDT and CDR2 YNNKEL (reference sequence). CDR3 loop: CASSQGQGNQPQHF. The DNA for the CDR3 is TGTGCCAGCAGCCAGGGACAGGGCAATCAGCCCCAGCATTTT.

The chain combines TRBV15 with TRBJ2-3, with D unresolved. This CDR3 is 14 amino acids long. Trimming cost V 0 bases and J 5 bases, with 9 bases left between them. Germline assignment: CDR1 LNHNV and CDR2 YYDKDF (reference sequence). CDR3: CATSRDLVEDTQYF. The CDR3 DNA reads as TGTGCCACCAGCAGAGATCTAGTTGAAGATACGCAGTATTTT.

The chain carries TRBV7-9 and TRBJ2-7; 9 bases align to TRBD2. The CDR3 loop spans 14 amino acids. Trimming at V came to 3 bases and at J to 3 bases, leaving 3 bases not matched to a gene. Germline V gene data show CDR1 as SEHNR and CDR2 as FQNEAQ (reference sequence). CDR3 sequence (DNA): TGTGCCAGCAGCTTCCTTAGCGGGAGCTACGAGCAGTACGTC. As protein: CASSFLSGSYEQYV.